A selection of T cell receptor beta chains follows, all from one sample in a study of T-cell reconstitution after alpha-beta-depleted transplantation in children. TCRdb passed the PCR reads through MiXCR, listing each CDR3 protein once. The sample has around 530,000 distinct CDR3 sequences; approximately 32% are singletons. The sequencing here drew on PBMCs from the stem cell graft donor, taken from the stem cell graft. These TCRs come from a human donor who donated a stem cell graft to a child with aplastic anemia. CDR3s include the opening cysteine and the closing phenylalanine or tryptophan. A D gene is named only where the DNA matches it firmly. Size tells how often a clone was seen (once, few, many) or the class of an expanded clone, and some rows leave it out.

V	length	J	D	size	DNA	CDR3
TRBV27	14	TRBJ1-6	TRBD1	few	TGTGCCAGCAGCCCGTCGAGACAGGGCTCGGCCCTCCACTTT	CASSPSRQGSALHF
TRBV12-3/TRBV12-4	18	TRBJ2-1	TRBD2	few	TGTGCCAGCAGTTTAAGGACCACGGGGGGGCTTCCGTACAATGAGCAGTTCTTC	CASSLRTTGGLPYNEQFF
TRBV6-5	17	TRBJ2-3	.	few	TGTGCCAGCTCCTCGGGGGGCGGGGTGATTAGCACAGATACGCAGTATTTT	CASSSGGGVISTDTQYF
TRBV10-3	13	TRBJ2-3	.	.	TGTGCCATCAGCGCCAGCGGCACAGATACGCAGTATTTT	CAISASGTDTQYF
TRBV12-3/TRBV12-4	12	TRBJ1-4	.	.	TGTGCCAGCCGACGGGCTAATGAAAAACTGTTTTTT	CASRRANEKLFF
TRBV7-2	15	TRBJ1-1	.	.	TGTGCCAGCAGCAGAAATTGGGTCCTTTTCACTGAAGCTTTCTTT	CASSRNWVLFTEAFF
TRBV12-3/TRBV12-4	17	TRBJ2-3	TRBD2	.	TGTGCCAGCAGTACGGGACTAGCGGAAATCCCGGTGGATACGCAGTATTTT	CASSTGLAEIPVDTQYF
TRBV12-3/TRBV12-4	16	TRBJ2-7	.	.	TGTGCCAGCAGCCCCCCAAGCGACTTACGGCCCTACGAGCAGTACTTC	CASSPPSDLRPYEQYF
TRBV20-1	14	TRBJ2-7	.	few	TGCAGTGCTAGGGTATCCATTATGGCCCACGAGCAGTACTTC	CSARVSIMAHEQYF
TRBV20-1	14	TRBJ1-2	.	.	TGCAGTGCTAGGGGCGCAGGCTCTAGGACCAGCTACACCTTC	CSARGAGSRTSYTF
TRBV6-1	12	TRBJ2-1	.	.	TGTGCCAGCGGCCCCACTAGCTTTGAGCAGTTCTTC	CASGPTSFEQFF
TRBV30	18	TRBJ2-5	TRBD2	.	TGTGCCTGGACGGACCGAGGAGCGGGAGCGGCCCCACAAGAGACCCAGTACTTC	CAWTDRGAGAAPQETQYF
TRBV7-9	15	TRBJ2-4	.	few	TGTGCCAGCAGCTTCGTGGGAGTGAGCAAAAACATTCAGTACTTC	CASSFVGVSKNIQYF
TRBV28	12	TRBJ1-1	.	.	TGTGCCAGCAGTATCCAGAACACTGAAGCTTTCTTT	CASSIQNTEAFF
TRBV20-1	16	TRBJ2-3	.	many	TGCAGTGCTAGAGATGAGGTCAGATCTAGCACAGATACGCAGTATTTT	CSARDEVRSSTDTQYF
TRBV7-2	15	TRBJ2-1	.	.	TGTGCCAGCAGCGGCTTTAGCGGACCCTACAATGAGCAGTTCTTC	CASSGFSGPYNEQFF
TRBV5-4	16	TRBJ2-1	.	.	TGTGCCAGCAGCCAGGCAGGGAGCGTCTCCTACAATGAGCAGTTCTTC	CASSQAGSVSYNEQFF
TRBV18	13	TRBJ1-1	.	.	TGTGCCAGCTCGGACGAGCAGAGCACTGAAGCTTTCTTT	CASSDEQSTEAFF
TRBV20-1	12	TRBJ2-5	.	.	TGCAGTGGGCCCGCGGCAGGGGAGACCCAGTACTTC	CSGPAAGETQYF
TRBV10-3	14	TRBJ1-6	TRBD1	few	TGTGCCATCAAGGAGGGAGCAGGGGGTTCACCCCTCCACTTT	CAIKEGAGGSPLHF
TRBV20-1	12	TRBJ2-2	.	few	TGCAGTGGGCTAGGGGGGTCCGGGGAGCTGTTTTTT	CSGLGGSGELFF
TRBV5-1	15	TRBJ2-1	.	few	TGCGCCAGCAGCTTGGTACTGGGAAGGAACAATGAGCAGTTCTTC	CASSLVLGRNNEQFF
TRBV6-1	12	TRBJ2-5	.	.	TGTGCCAGCAGCTCTCCGCAAGAGACCCAGTACTTC	CASSSPQETQYF
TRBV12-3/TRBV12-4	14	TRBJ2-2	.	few	TGTGCCAGCAGTTCAGGACCGTATACCGGGGAGCTGTTTTTT	CASSSGPYTGELFF
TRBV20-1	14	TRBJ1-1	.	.	TGCAGTGCTAGTATAGGGGCGGGAAACACTGAAGCTTTCTTT	CSASIGAGNTEAFF
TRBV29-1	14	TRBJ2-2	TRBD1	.	TGCAGCGTAGATCCGGGACAGGGGACCGGGGAGCTGTTTTTT	CSVDPGQGTGELFF
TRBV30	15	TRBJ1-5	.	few	TGTGCCTGGAGTGGAGCACAGGGACCGAGGATGGCCCAGCATTTT	CAWSGAQGPRMAQHF
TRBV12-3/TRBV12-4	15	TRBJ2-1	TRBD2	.	TGTGCCAGCAGTTCCGGGACTAGCGGGAGCTATGAGCAGTTCTTC	CASSSGTSGSYEQFF
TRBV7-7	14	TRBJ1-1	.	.	TGTGCCAGCAGCCCAGGGCCGTGGTTCCCTGAAGCTTTCTTT	CASSPGPWFPEAFF
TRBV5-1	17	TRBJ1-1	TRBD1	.	TGCGCCAGCAGCAGGGCGGGGACAGGGGGCTTGAGCACTGAAGCTTTCTTT	CASSRAGTGGLSTEAFF
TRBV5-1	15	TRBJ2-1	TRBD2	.	TGCGCCAGCGGCGATCCGGGACTAGCGGGCAATGAGCAGTTCTTC	CASGDPGLAGNEQFF
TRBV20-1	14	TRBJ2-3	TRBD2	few	TGCAGTGCTAGAGCTAGCGGGGAACGGGATACGCAGTATTTT	CSARASGERDTQYF
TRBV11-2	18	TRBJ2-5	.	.	TGTGCCAGCAGCTTAATCCGAATGAGTAGCGGAGCTAAAGAGACCCAGTACTTC	CASSLIRMSSGAKETQYF
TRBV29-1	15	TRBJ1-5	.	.	TGCAGCGCTCGCGGGGGGGGAGGGAGCAATCAGCCCCAGCATTTT	CSARGGGGSNQPQHF
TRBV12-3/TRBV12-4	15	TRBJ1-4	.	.	TGTGCCAGCAGTTCCGTCCGGGCAACTAATGAAAAACTGTTTTTT	CASSSVRATNEKLFF
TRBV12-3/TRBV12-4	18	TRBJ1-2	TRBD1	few	TGTGCCAGCAGTCCAAAGCCGGGACAGGGTCTTCTGTCCTATGGCTACACCTTC	CASSPKPGQGLLSYGYTF
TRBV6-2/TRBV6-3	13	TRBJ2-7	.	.	TGTGCCAGCAGTTCCGATGATAGCTACGAGCAGTACTTC	CASSSDDSYEQYF
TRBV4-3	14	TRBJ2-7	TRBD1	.	TGCGCCAGCAGCCTGTGGACAGGGACTTACGAGCAGTACTTC	CASSLWTGTYEQYF
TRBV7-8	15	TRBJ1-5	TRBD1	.	TGTGCCAGCAGAAAGGGGACAGGGCGCAATCAGCCCCAGCATTTT	CASRKGTGRNQPQHF
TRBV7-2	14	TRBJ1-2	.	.	TGTGCCAGCAGCTTAGGGGGGGGCTTCTATGGCTACACCTTC	CASSLGGGFYGYTF
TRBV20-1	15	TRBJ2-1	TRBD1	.	TGCAGTGCTAGCACCCACGGGACAGGTAACAATGAGCAGTTCTTC	CSASTHGTGNNEQFF
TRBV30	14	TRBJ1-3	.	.	TGTGCCTGGAAGGTCAGCGCCTCTGGAAACACCATATATTTT	CAWKVSASGNTIYF
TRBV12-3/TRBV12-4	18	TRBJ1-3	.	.	TGTGCCAGCAGTTTATCCGGAACAGAGAGGTCCTCTGGAAACACCATATATTTT	CASSLSGTERSSGNTIYF
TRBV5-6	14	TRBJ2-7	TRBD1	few	TGTGCCAGCACCCCAGGGGACAGGCACTACGAGCAGTACTTC	CASTPGDRHYEQYF
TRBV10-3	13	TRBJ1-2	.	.	TGTGCCATATCGACGGCCCCTAACTATGGCTACACCTTC	CAISTAPNYGYTF
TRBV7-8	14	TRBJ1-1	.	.	TGTGCCAGCAGTTATAGTATAGGGGACACTGAAGCTTTCTTT	CASSYSIGDTEAFF
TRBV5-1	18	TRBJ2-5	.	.	TGCGCCAGCAGCTTGGGCCAAGCGGCCCAGAAACACCAAGAGACCCAGTACTTC	CASSLGQAAQKHQETQYF
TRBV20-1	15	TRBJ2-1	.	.	TGCAGTGCTAGAGATTCGAACGGGAGTGGCCCAGAGCAGTTCTTC	CSARDSNGSGPEQFF
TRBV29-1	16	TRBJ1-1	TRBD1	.	TGCAGCGTTGGCCCGGGACAGGGGGTTAGGAACACTGAAGCTTTCTTT	CSVGPGQGVRNTEAFF
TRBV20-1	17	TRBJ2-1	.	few	TGCAGTGCTAGAGATCTAGGGGCCTCTTCTTTCAGGAATGAGCAGTTCTTC	CSARDLGASSFRNEQFF
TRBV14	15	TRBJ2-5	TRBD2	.	TGTGCCAGCAGCCCTACCGGGACTAATAGGGAGACCCAGTACTTC	CASSPTGTNRETQYF
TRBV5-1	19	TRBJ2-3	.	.	TGCGCCAGCAGCCAAGCAGACAGCGGATTGGGGTGGAGCACAGATACGCAGTATTTT	CASSQADSGLGWSTDTQYF
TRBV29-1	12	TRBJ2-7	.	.	TGCAGCGCCGCCTGGGGTACCCACGAGCAGTACTTC	CSAAWGTHEQYF